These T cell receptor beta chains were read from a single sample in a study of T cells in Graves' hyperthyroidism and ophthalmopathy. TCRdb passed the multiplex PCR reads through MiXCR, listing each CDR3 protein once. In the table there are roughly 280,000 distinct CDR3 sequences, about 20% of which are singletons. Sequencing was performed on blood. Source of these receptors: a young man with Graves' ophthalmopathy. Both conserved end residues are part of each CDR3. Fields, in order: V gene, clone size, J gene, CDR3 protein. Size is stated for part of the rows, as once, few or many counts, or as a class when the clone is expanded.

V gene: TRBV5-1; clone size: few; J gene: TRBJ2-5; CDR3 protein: CASSRTSGAQETQYF
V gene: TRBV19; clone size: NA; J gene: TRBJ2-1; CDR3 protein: CASSHFSGRGNNEQFF
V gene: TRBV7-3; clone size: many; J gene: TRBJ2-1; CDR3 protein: CASSLSAGGIYNEQFF
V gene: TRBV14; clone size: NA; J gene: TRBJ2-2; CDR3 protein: CASSLPGLAGDTGELFF
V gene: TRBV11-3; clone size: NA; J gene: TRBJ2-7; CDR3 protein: CASSRGSPNYEQYF
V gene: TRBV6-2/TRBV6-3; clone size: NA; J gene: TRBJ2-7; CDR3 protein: CASRDLGGSYGQYF
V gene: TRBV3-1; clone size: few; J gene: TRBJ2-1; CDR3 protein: CASSQSLISSYNEQFF
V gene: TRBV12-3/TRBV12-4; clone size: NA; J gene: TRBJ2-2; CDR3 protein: CASSFLEGELFF
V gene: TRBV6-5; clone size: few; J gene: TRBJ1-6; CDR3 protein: CASSFYYFSDSDNSPLHF
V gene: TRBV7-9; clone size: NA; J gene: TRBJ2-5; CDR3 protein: CASSRGGPYQETQYF
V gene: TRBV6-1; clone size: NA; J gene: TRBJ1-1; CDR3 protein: CASSERPGPMNTEAFF
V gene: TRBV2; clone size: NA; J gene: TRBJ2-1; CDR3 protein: CATASGSSYNEQFF
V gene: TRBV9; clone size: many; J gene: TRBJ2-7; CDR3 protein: CASSPGGYEQYF
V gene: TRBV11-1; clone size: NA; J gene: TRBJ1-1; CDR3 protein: CASSFPGRMLAGTEAFF
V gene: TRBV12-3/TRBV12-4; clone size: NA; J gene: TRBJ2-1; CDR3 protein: CASSPTWDSHNEQFF
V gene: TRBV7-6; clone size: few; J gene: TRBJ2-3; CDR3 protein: CASSSTPDTQYF
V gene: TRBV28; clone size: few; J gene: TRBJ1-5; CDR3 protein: CASSRAGTANQPQHF
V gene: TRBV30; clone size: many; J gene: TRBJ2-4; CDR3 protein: CAWSVDRDIQYF
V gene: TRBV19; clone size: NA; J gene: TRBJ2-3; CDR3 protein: CASSIDWGDTQYF
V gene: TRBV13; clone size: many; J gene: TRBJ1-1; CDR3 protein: CASSGGATNTEAFF
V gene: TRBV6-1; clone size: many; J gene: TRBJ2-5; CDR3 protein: CASSERTRGIQETQYF
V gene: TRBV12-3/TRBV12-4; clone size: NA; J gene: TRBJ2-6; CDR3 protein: CASSFGGSSGANVLTF
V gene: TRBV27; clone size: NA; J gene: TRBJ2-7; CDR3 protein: CASSHPPGRASYEQYF
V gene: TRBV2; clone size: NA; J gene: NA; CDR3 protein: CASTLGGGNEQYF
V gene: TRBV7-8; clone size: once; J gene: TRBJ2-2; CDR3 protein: CASSLGASGELFF
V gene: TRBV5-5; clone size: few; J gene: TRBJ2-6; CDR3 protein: CASSWGYHSGANVLTF
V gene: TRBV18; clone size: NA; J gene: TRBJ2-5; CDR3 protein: CASSPAGGGGETQYF
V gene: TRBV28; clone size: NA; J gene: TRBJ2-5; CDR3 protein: CASSVSTSGQETQYF
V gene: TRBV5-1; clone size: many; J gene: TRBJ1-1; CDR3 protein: CASRLNSMNTEAFF
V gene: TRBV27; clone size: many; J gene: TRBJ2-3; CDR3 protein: CASNPDGGPTDTQYF
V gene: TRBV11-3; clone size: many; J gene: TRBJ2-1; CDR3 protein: CASSPRGQSPNEQFF
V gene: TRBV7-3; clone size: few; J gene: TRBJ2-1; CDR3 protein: CASSPRTGAGNEQFF
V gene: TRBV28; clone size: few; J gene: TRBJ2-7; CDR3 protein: CASRTTGQSYEQYF
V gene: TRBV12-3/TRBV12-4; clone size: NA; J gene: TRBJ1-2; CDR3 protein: CASSNRGAGMFPWGYTF
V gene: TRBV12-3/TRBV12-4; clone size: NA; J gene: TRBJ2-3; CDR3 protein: CASNLSGLGADTQYF
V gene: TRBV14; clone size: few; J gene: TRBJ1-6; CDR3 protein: CASSHRQSTSPLHF
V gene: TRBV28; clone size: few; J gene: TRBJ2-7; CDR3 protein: CASSLLTSGRAFPVGGQYF
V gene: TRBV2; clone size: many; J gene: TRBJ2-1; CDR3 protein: CASRKLLGNEQFF
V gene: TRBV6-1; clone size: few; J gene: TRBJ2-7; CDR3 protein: CASSNGAGGTYEQYF
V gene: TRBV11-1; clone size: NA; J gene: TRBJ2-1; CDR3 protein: CASSSGTGGFF
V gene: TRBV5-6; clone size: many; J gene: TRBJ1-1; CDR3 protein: CASSLVSLQARAFF
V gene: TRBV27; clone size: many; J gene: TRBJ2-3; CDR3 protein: CASSLTSPSTDTQYF
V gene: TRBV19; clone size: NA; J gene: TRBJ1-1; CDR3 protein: CASSKGAGTMNTEAFF
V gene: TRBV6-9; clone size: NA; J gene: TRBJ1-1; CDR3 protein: CASSYLGGVTNTEAFF
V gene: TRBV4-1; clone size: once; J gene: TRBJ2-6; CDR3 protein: CASSQAAEAGANVLTF
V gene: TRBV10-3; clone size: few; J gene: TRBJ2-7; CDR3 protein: CAVSERGASYEQYF
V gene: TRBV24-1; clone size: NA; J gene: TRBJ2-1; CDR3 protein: CATSDIANEQFF
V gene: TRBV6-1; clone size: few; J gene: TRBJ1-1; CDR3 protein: CASIHETGYAGAFF
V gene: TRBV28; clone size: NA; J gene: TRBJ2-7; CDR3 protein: CASSVAGVSAYEQYF
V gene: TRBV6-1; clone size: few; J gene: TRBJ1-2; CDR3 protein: CASRHDRNYGYTF
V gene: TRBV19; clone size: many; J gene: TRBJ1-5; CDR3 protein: CASSVPQGARNQPQHF
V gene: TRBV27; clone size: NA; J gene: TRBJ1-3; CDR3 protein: CASSLPSKGPLSGNTIYF